This entry lists 27 T cell receptor beta chains sequenced from one sample in a study of shared clonotypes between healthy human individuals. Repertoires were generated with immunoSEQ multiplex PCR, while TCRdb's copy carries only in-frame clones and drops some. The sample has 1.4 million to 1.5 million clones, around 97% seen once. The source material was naive CD4+ T cells sorted from blood. Sample subset: CD45RA+ positively selected. The source is a man aged 25 to 45 in good health.

The chain links TRBV10-1 to TRBJ2-3; D may be TRBD2 (5 bases). The CDR3 spans 14 residues. Germline V gives CDR1 WNHNN, CDR2 SYGVQD (reference sequence). The V gene lost 3 bases and the J gene lost 7 bases, with 14 bases spanning the gap. This chain's CDR3 is CASSDTSGINTQYF. The DNA for the CDR3 is TGCGCCAGCAGTGATACTAGTGGGATTAATACGCAGTATTTT.

The CDR3 spells CAISGGTEETQYF. The CDR3 coding sequence is TGTGCCATCAGTGGGGGTACAGAAGAGACCCAGTACTTC. V is TRBV10-3 and J is TRBJ2-5; D is undetermined. The V gene's germline CDR1 is ENHRY and CDR2 SYGVKD. The V and J ends lost 4 bases and 3 bases respectively, with 9 bases between them. The CDR3 sequence is 13 residues long.

The V gene is TRBV6-1, the J gene TRBJ2-7; tentative D call: TRBD1 (5 bases). The length of the CDR3 is 13 residues. V was trimmed by 9 bases and J by 1 base, leaving 13 bases between them. Germline lookup yields CDR1 MNHNS and CDR2 SASEGT. This CDR3 reads CASGRGASYEQYF. In DNA, the CDR3 is TGTGCCAGTGGACGTGGGGCATCCTACGAGCAGTACTTC.

DNA for the CDR3: TGTGCCAGCAGCACGAGGACAGGGGTAGGAAACACCATATATTTT. Protein sequence: CASSTRTGVGNTIYF. This chain connects TRBV7-2 to TRBJ1-3; 9 nucleotides match TRBD1. Trimming removed 5 bases from V and 4 bases from J; junction bases left unmatched: 6. This CDR3 has 15 residues. Germline-derived CDR1 and CDR2 are SGHTA and FQGNSA. Together with reference TRBV7-2 and TRBJ1-3, the CDR3 gives the full variable domain: GAGVSQSPSNKVTEKGKDVELRCDPISGHTALYWYRQSLGQGLEFLIYFQGNSAPDKSGLPSDRFSAERTGGSVSTLTIQRTQQEDSAVYLCASSTRTGVGNTIYFGEGSWLTVV.

This clone was observed once. The V call is TRBV5-6, the J call TRBJ1-2, with D uncertain. The CDR3 extends over 12 amino acids. Trimming removed 3 bases from V and 2 bases from J, with 5 bases in between. Germline V gene lookup returns CDR1 SGHDT and CDR2 YYEEEE. The CDR3 DNA follows: TGTGCCAGCAGCTCAAGAAACTATGGCTACACCTTC. This codes for CASSSRNYGYTF.

This rearrangement joins TRBV14 to TRBJ1-1; D is ambiguous. This CDR3 has 14 residues. Germline lookup yields CDR1 SGHDN and CDR2 FVKESK. V dropped 4 bases and J dropped 0 bases, with 9 bases sitting between them. CDR3 sequence reads: CASSLWQMNTEAFF. In DNA form, the CDR3 reads TGTGCCAGCAGCCTATGGCAGATGAACACTGAAGCTTTCTTT.

The chain has TRBV28 and TRBJ2-1, with D unresolved. Germline V gene data show CDR1 as MDHEN and CDR2 as SYDVKM. With 4 bases removed from V and 9 bases from J, the gap between germline ends came to 13 bases. The CDR3 is made up of 13 amino acids. As DNA, the CDR3 is TGTGCCAGCAGTTCATCTTGGGTAATTGAGCAGTTCTTC. Amino acid sequence: CASSSSWVIEQFF.

The gene calls are TRBV9 and TRBJ1-1; D not resolved. The CDR3 length is 13 residues. The V end was cut by 1 base, the J end by 3 bases, with 7 bases between. Germline V CDR1 and CDR2: SGDLS, YYNGEE. The CDR3, as DNA: TGTGCCAGCAGCGTAAGCGCGGACACTGAAGCTTTCTTT. Amino acid sequence: CASSVSADTEAFF.

The rearrangement uses TRBV6-6 and TRBJ1-3; 7 bases line up with TRBD1. Germline V CDR1 and CDR2: MNHNY, SVGAGI (reference sequence). Trimming at V came to 5 bases and at J to 2 bases, leaving 9 bases not matched to a gene. The CDR3 runs 16 residues. CDR3 residues: CASSRSTGSTGNTIYF. CDR3 nucleotides: TGTGCCAGCAGTAGGTCGACAGGGTCGACTGGAAACACCATATATTTT.

The chain combines TRBV27 with TRBJ1-5; D remains ambiguous. Between the trimmed V and J ends, which lost 3 bases and 4 bases, there was a span of 13 bases. The CDR3 is 15 amino acids. Germline V gene sequence: CDR1 MNHEY, CDR2 SMNVEV (reference sequence). The CDR3 sequence: CASSLEGGKNQPQHF. The CDR3 DNA reads as TGTGCCAGCAGTTTGGAGGGTGGTAAAAATCAGCCCCAGCATTTT.

The rearrangement joins TRBV6-4 to TRBJ1-1; 10 positions agree with TRBD1. V gave up 6 bases and J gave up 1 base; unmatched junction bases: 2. The CDR3 spans 14 residues. CDR1 MRHNA and CDR2 SNTAGT come from the germline V gene. Here the CDR3 reads CASRGTGENTEAFF. In DNA, the CDR3 is TGTGCCAGCAGGGGGACAGGGGAGAACACTGAAGCTTTCTTT.

The chain has TRBV27 and TRBJ2-7, with 11 positions matching TRBD2. This CDR3 is built from 13 residues. V was pared by 10 bases and J by 6 bases, with 8 bases of the junction left unmatched. Germline V gene lookup returns CDR1 MNHEY and CDR2 SMNVEV (reference sequence). For the CDR3, the DNA is TGTGCCACCCGCTTACTAGCGGGAGTCGAGCAGTACTTC. This translates into CATRLLAGVEQYF.

The chain recombines TRBV9 with TRBJ2-2; D is possibly TRBD1 (5 bases). The germline CDR1 and CDR2 sequences are SGDLS and YYNGEE. V was clipped by 4 bases and J by 2 bases, with 12 bases between them. The CDR3 has 15 residues. The CDR3 DNA reads as TGTGCCAGCAGCCCAACAACAGGAAACACCGGGGAGCTGTTTTTT. It specifies CASSPTTGNTGELFF. The entire variable domain, with the rest obtained from reference TRBV9 and TRBJ2-2, is as follows: DSGVTQTPKHLITATGQRVTLRCSPRSGDLSVYWYQQSLDQGLQFLIQYYNGEERAKGNILERFSAQQFPDLHSELNLSSLELGDSALYFCASSPTTGNTGELFFGEGSRLTVL.

To note about this clone: One end of the junction does not line up with germline, which may come from a read error. The genes are TRBV18 and TRBJ2-7; D is perhaps TRBD2 (5 bases). Germline CDR1 and CDR2: KGHSH and LQKENI. CDR3 size: 12 residues. This CDR3 is CANSPSGYEQYF. The CDR3 coding sequence is TGTGCCAACTCACCATCGGGGTACGAGCAGTACTTC.

The chain combines TRBV9 with TRBJ2-2, with 8 bases identical to TRBD1. Germline loops: CDR1 SGDLS, CDR2 YYNGEE. The CDR3 has 16 amino acids. J gave up 4 bases and V 2 bases, and 7 bases lay outside the gene matches. In nucleotides, the CDR3 is TGTGCCAGCAGCGTCGCTACGACAGGGGTCACCGGGGAGCTGTTTTTT. Its translation: CASSVATTGVTGELFF.

The CDR3 here is CASSPWLGTQYF. The DNA for the CDR3 is TGTGCCAGCAGCCCTTGGCTGGGGACCCAGTACTTC. The chain combines TRBV9 with TRBJ2-5; D remains unclear. Trimming took 4 bases from V and 7 from J, leaving 11 bases between them. Germline CDR1 and CDR2: SGDLS and YYNGEE. The CDR3 spans 12 residues.

The chain is built from TRBV7-9 and TRBJ2-3; the match to TRBD1 covers 8 bases. Trimming took 5 bases from V and 1 from J; bases not matched to a gene: 11. The germline CDR1 and CDR2 sequences are SEHNR and FQNEAQ (reference sequence). The CDR3 contains 17 residues. The CDR3 loop is CASSPRTGRTGTDTQYF. For the CDR3, the DNA is TGTGCCAGCAGCCCGCGGACAGGGAGGACTGGCACAGATACGCAGTATTTT.

In the case of this clone: The same CDR3 is also encoded by other DNA sequences in this sample. CDR3: CASRNEKLFF. The CDR3 DNA is TGTGCCAGCCGAAATGAAAAACTGTTTTTT. V and J are TRBV19 and TRBJ1-4; D remains ambiguous. V lost 9 bases and J 5 bases, leaving 4 bases between the germline ends. There are 10 residues in the CDR3. Germline CDR1 and CDR2: LNHDA and SQIVND (reference sequence).

The chain links TRBV5-1 to TRBJ1-4; D remains ambiguous. Trimming pared 5 bases from V and 0 bases from J, leaving 8 bases between. Per germline, CDR1 SGHRS and CDR2 YFSETQ. CDR3 size: 14 residues. Here the CDR3 DNA reads TGCGCCAGCAGGTTGCTACCAACTAATGAAAAACTGTTTTTT. Residues: CASRLLPTNEKLFF.

This chain uses TRBV27 with TRBJ1-1; perhaps TRBD1 as D (5 bases). V lost 6 bases and J lost 3, with 20 bases in between. The CDR3 loop spans 16 amino acids. CDR1 and CDR2 (germline): MNHEY, SMNVEV (reference sequence). CDR3 DNA: TGTGCCAGCAGCCCGGACCGACGGGGGAGGGACACTGAAGCTTTCTTT. Its translation: CASSPDRRGRDTEAFF.

This chain uses TRBV2 with TRBJ1-1; D remains unclear. Trimming took off 5 bases at V and 5 bases at J, with 18 bases between the two ends. Germline lookup yields CDR1 SNHLY and CDR2 FYNNEI. The CDR3 is 15 residues long. The CDR3: CASSSQHFLGTEAFF. CDR3 in DNA: TGTGCCAGCAGTTCACAGCACTTCTTAGGGACTGAAGCTTTCTTT.

The rearrangement joins TRBV19 to TRBJ2-2; 10 positions match TRBD2. Germline lookup yields CDR1 LNHDA and CDR2 SQIVND (reference sequence). The CDR3 sequence is 17 residues long. After removal of 3 bases from V and 3 bases from J, the junction contained 7 bases not matched to a gene. CDR3 residues: CASSIPAGGPYTGELFF. The CDR3, as DNA: TGTGCCAGTAGTATCCCAGCGGGAGGGCCTTACACCGGGGAGCTGTTTTTT.

This clone was counted a single time. Other DNA variants within this sample encode the same CDR3. J is TRBJ1-1 and V is TRBV5-1; D might be TRBD1 (6 bases). Between the trimmed V and J ends, which lost 0 bases and 0 bases, there was a span of 9 bases. Germline CDR1 is SGHRS and CDR2 is YFSETQ. The CDR3 sequence is 15 residues long. CDR3 DNA: TGCGCCAGCAGCTTGGCCGGGGGCATGAACACTGAAGCTTTCTTT. Translating it yields CASSLAGGMNTEAFF.

The chain uses TRBV5-1 and TRBJ2-3, with D hard to call. V lost 1 base and J 4 bases, leaving 16 bases between the germline ends. The germline V gene has CDR1 SGHRS and CDR2 YFSETQ. The CDR3 consists of 16 residues. The CDR3, as DNA: TGCGCCAGCAGCTTGAGTTCAATTCCCATCCCAGATACGCAGTATTTT. Protein sequence: CASSLSSIPIPDTQYF.

J is TRBJ2-7 and V is TRBV28, with TRBD2 matching over 14 bases. CDR1 and CDR2 (germline): MDHEN, SYDVKM. V trimming: 5 bases; J trimming: 7 bases; junction bases outside the gene matches: 7. The CDR3 loop spans 15 amino acids. The CDR3 sequence is CASSKRTSGRFEQYF. The DNA of the CDR3 is TGTGCCAGCAGTAAAAGGACTAGCGGGAGGTTTGAGCAGTACTTC.

This rearrangement joins TRBV5-5 to TRBJ2-7; 7 bases line up with TRBD2. The CDR3 length is 14 residues. The V gene's germline CDR1 is SGHKS and CDR2 YYEKEE (reference sequence). With 0 bases clipped from V and 3 bases from J, the junction kept 3 bases outside the gene matches. This CDR3 reads CASSLGGRIYEQYF. CDR3 DNA: TGTGCCAGCAGCTTGGGCGGGAGAATCTACGAGCAGTACTTC. Filled out from reference TRBV5-5 and TRBJ2-7, the complete variable domain reads DAGVTQSPTHLIKTRGQQVTLRCSPISGHKSVSWYQQVLGQGPQFIFQYYEKEERGRGNFPDRFSARQFPNYSSELNVNALLLGDSALYLCASSLGGRIYEQYFGPGTRLTVT.

A word on this clone: Other DNA sequences within the sample encode an identical CDR3. The chain couples TRBV11-2 to TRBJ1-1; D gene unclear. This CDR3 spans 13 amino acids. Trimming pared 5 bases from V and 1 base from J, leaving 8 bases between. Germline CDR1 reads SGHAT; CDR2 reads FQNNGV. The CDR3 DNA reads as TGTGCCAGCAGCCTCGAAAGGAACACTGAAGCTTTCTTT. Its translation is CASSLERNTEAFF.